This T cell receptor (beta chain) emerged from a study of cytomegalovirus exposure and HLA in healthy donors. Study details: Approximately 200 million T cells yielded some 120 million unique TCR beta sequences in earlier analysis.

Findings and limits, study-wide: According to the study, approximately 150 TCR beta chains were cytomegalovirus-associated. Owing to their indistinguishability, certain V segments, notably TRBV6-2 and TRBV6-3, were excluded.

Amplification used 60 Vbeta primers and 13 Jbeta primers. Assay used: immunoSEQ multiplex PCR; TCRdb lists only in-frame clones, some missing. The sample lists 75,000 to 95,000 clones; about 77% were seen once. The germline V gene encodes CDR1 LNHDA and CDR2 SQIVND (reference sequence). CDR3 size: 15 residues. V lost 5 bases to trimming and J lost 2 bases; unmatched junction nucleotides: 7. About this clone itself: Its antigen is unknown.

Sample: PBMCs. This clonotype originated in a male donor in good health and CMV-seropositive. The chain couples TRBV19 to TRBJ2-7; 9 nucleotides line up with TRBD1. CDR3 in amino acids: CASSAGQGLTYEQYF. The DNA for the CDR3 is TGTGCCAGTAGTGCCGGACAGGGGCTTACCTACGAGCAGTACTTC.